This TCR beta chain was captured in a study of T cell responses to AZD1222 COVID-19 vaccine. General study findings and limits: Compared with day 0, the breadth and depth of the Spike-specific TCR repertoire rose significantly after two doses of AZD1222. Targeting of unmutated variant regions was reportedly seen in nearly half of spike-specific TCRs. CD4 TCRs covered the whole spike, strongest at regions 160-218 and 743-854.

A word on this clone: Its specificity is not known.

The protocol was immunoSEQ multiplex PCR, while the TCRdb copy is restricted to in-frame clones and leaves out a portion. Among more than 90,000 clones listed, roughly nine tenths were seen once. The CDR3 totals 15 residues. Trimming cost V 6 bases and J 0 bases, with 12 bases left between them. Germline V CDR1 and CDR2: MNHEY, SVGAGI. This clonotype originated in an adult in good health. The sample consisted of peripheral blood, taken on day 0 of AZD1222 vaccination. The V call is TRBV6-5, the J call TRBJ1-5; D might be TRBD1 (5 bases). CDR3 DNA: TGTGCCAGCAGGTTTGGGGGTTATAGCAATCAGCCCCAGCATTTT. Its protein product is CASRFGGYSNQPQHF.